The TCR beta chain under discussion was sequenced for a study of blood T cell repertoires in COVID-19. Libraries were prepared by immunoSEQ multiplex PCR; TCRdb keeps only in-frame clonotypes and omits some of them. This sample has around 130,000 clones, with more than 75% found just once. Germline CDR1 reads SEHNR; CDR2 reads FQNEAQ (reference sequence). V was clipped by 3 bases and J by 3 bases, with 8 bases between them. The CDR3 has 13 amino acids. The sequenced material came from peripheral blood. The V call is TRBV7-9, the J call TRBJ1-1; D is perhaps TRBD1 (6 bases). The source is a man aged 55-75 years with acute or convalescent COVID-19. CDR3 residues: CASSFRQDTEAFF. The CDR3 region has the DNA TGTGCCAGCAGCTTTAGACAGGACACTGAAGCTTTCTTT.